The rows below give T cell receptor beta chains drawn from one sample of a study of blood T cells in healthy people across ages. TCRdb re-called the 5' RACE reads with MiXCR, one entry per CDR3 protein. Of around 1.7 million distinct CDR3 sequences listed, over 25% were seen once; the top ten hold around 7.7%. The sequenced material came from blood. The origin of the receptors is a woman younger than 45 in good health. Both conserved end residues are part of each CDR3. For some rows the clone size is stated as once, few or many, or as a class when expanded; others skip it.

TRBV12-5,few,TRBJ2-3,CASGFSLTPGEPTDTQYF
TRBV7-2,-,TRBJ1-1,CASSQISGTVPEAFF
TRBV2,-,TRBJ2-3,CASSEAQALRTDTQYF
TRBV18,few,TRBJ1-4,CASSPGTGGASEKLFF
TRBV2,few,TRBJ2-1,CASRITTVQREEQFF
TRBV12-3/TRBV12-4,many,TRBJ2-3,CASTDSGGTQYF
TRBV27,once,TRBJ2-7,CASSCGLGEQYF
TRBV7-7,few,TRBJ2-5,CASSLGREQTQYF
TRBV20-1,few,TRBJ1-2,CSAPTGGRGYTF
TRBV5-5,few,TRBJ1-4,CASSGGSSSTNEKLFF
TRBV29-1,-,TRBJ2-7,CSVTGTGRNEQYF
TRBV6-1,few,TRBJ2-7,CASSEGSSAYEQYF
TRBV15,few,TRBJ1-6,CATSNSSSYNSPLHF
TRBV6-2/TRBV6-3,once,TRBJ2-1,CASSPYSRGHNEQFF
TRBV7-3,few,TRBJ2-3,CASRLDTDTQYF
TRBV20-1,-,TRBJ2-3,CSARELAGGSDTQYF
TRBV3-1,many,TRBJ2-7,CASSRQAGGIPYEQYF
TRBV7-9,-,TRBJ2-7,CASSLDGTVPPYEQYF
TRBV5-1,few,TRBJ2-7,CASSFTGGLDEQYF
TRBV6-2/TRBV6-3,-,TRBJ1-1,CASSVQGAPVGTEAFF
TRBV28,-,-,CASKGDTFPGYEQYF
TRBV2,many,TRBJ2-7,CASKDRGRLAGTSQQYF
TRBV29-1,-,TRBJ1-6,CSFRDSGNSPLHF
TRBV3-1,few,-,CASKEGESETQYF
TRBV20-1,-,TRBJ2-1,CSAKIAGSYNEQFF
TRBV29-1,few,TRBJ1-2,CSVVAPGTDYGYTF
TRBV12-3/TRBV12-4,-,TRBJ1-4,CASSPFGPETNEKLFF
TRBV12-3/TRBV12-4,-,TRBJ2-3,CASSFLARDTQYF
TRBV20-1,many,TRBJ2-7,CSGTGTGLTYEQYF
TRBV18,-,TRBJ2-7,CASSPRGLAGYEQYF
TRBV5-1,-,TRBJ2-3,CASSLPASAYTQYF
TRBV30,many,TRBJ2-1,CAWSLAGVSTNEQFF
TRBV27,-,TRBJ2-1,CASSLVHVEQFF
TRBV5-6,few,-,CASSPALRGEQYF
TRBV5-1,few,TRBJ2-7,CASSLEGLTYYEQYF
TRBV5-5,few,TRBJ1-2,CASSPPGETRGYTF
TRBV29-1,few,TRBJ2-2,CSVRVGELFF
TRBV3-1,-,TRBJ2-3,CASSQGLGEIGAYF
TRBV5-1,many,TRBJ2-7,CASSLRFGGEEQYF
TRBV7-9,many,TRBJ1-1,CASSGSGRRDTEAFF